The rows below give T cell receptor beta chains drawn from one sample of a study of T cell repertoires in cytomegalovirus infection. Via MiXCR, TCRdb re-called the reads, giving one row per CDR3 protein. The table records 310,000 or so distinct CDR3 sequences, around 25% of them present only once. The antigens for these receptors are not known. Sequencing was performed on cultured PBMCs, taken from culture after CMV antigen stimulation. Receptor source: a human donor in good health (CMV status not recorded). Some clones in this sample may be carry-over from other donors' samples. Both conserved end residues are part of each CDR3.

CDR3aa: CASSQGWADTQYF; v_gene: TRBV7-2
CDR3aa: CASRGAGANVLTF; v_gene: TRBV6-1
CDR3aa: CASRRWVRAAGTINEQFF; v_gene: TRBV6-1
CDR3aa: CASGVFGPTKGYTF; v_gene: TRBV7-2
CDR3aa: CASSQDRAGVRNTEAFF; v_gene: TRBV4-1
CDR3aa: CSAFRGLAGGGGNEQFF; v_gene: TRBV20-1
CDR3aa: CASSSAGTGINEQFF; v_gene: TRBV7-2
CDR3aa: CASSTRLAGVGETQYF; v_gene: TRBV7-2
CDR3aa: CASSFMRGETQYF; v_gene: TRBV7-2
CDR3aa: CATSDWTGELFF; v_gene: TRBV24-1
CDR3aa: CASSSNALAEPYNEQFF; v_gene: TRBV11-3
CDR3aa: CASSPLFPTIEQAPEAFF; v_gene: TRBV11-3
CDR3aa: CAWSKGVGQPQHF; v_gene: TRBV30
CDR3aa: CASSSAGVQYEQYF; v_gene: TRBV5-6
CDR3aa: CASTSSGSTADTQYF; v_gene: TRBV12-3/TRBV12-4
CDR3aa: CSQKGASYEQYF; v_gene: TRBV20-1
CDR3aa: CASSYGGQGAIQPQHF; v_gene: TRBV6-2/TRBV6-3
CDR3aa: CASSSWDRRLSGANVLTF; v_gene: TRBV6-5